A single T cell receptor beta chain is shown here with its context. This table comes from immunoSEQ multiplex PCR, and its TCRdb copy is limited to in-frame clones, with some not included. The data contain 300,000 to 400,000 clones, around nine tenths of them seen just once; the ten biggest clones take up around 5%. Germline CDR1 SGHAT, CDR2 FQNNGV. There are 14 residues in the CDR3. V lost 5 bases to trimming and J lost 5 bases, with 16 bases between them. This entry belongs to a study of blood T cell repertoires in COVID-19. What the recovered Cohort 3 donors had was two negative PCRs, clearance, or symptom resolution.

The chain joins TRBV11-2 to TRBJ2-7; no clear D. This TCR was recovered from a man aged 30 to 39 who had recovered from COVID-19. The specimen was PBMCs or T cells enriched from blood (not recorded which). The CDR3 nucleotides are TGTGCCAGCAGCCCTTTTGGGCTACCGGACGAGCAGTACTTC. Protein: CASSPFGLPDEQYF.